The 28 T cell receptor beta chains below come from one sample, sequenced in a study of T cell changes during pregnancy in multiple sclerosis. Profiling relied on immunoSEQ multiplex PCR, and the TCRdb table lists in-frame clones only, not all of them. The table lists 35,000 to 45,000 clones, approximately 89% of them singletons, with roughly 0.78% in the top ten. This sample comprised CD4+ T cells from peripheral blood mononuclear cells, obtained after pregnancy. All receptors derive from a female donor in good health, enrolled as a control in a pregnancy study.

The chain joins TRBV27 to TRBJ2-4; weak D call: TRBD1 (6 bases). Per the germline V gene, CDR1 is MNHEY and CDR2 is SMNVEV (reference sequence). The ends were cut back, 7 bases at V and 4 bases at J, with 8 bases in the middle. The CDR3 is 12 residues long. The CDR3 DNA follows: TGTGCCAGCACGGACAGTAAAAACATTCAGTACTTC. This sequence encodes CASTDSKNIQYF.

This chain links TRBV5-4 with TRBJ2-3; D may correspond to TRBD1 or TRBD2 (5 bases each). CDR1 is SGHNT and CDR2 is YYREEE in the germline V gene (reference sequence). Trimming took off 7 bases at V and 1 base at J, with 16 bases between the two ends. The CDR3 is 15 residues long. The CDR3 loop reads CASALGPRGTDTQYF. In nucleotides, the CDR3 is TGTGCCAGCGCCTTGGGACCCCGGGGCACAGATACGCAGTATTTT.

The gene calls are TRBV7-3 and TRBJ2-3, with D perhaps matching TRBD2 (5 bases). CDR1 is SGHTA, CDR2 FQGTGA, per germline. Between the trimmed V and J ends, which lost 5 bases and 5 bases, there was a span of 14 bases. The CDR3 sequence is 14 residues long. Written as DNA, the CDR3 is TGTGCCAGCAGCCCAGGACTGGGGAGAGATACGCAGTATTTT. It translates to CASSPGLGRDTQYF.

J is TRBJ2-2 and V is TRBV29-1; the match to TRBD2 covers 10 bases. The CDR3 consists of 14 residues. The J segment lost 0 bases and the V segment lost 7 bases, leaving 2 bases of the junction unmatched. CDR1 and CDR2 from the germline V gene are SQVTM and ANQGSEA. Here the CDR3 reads CSGGLAANTGELFF. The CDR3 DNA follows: TGCAGCGGAGGACTAGCGGCGAACACCGGGGAGCTGTTTTTT.

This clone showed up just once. CDR3 DNA: TGCGCCAGCACAAAGGGACAGTCGATACTGAACACTGAAGCTTTCTTT. It is translated as CASTKGQSILNTEAFF. This chain joins TRBV5-1 and TRBJ1-1; TRBD1 matches at 7 bases. CDR3 length equals 16 residues. The V gene end was trimmed by 6 bases and the J gene end by 0 bases; junction bases not matched to a gene: 11. Looked up from germline, CDR1 is SGHRS and CDR2 is YFSETQ.

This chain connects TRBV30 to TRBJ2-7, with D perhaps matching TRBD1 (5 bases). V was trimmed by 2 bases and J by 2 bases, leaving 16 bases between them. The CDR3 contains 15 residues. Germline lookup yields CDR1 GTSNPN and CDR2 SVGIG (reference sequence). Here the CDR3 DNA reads TGTGCCTGGAGTCCGGTGGGGCGAGGCGCCTACGAGCAGTACTTC. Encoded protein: CAWSPVGRGAYEQYF. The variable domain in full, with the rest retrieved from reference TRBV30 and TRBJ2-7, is SQTIHQWPATLVQPVGSPLSLECTVEGTSNPNLYWYRQAAGRGLQLLFYSVGIGQISSEVPQNLSASRPQDRQFILSSKKLLLSDSGFYLCAWSPVGRGAYEQYFGPGTRLTVT.

CDR3 DNA: TGTGCCAGCTCACCTTACAGCGGACAGGGCCCGAACTATGGCTACACCTTC. Its translation is CASSPYSGQGPNYGYTF. The chain has TRBV18 and TRBJ1-2; 8 nucleotides line up with TRBD1. The CDR3 spans 17 residues. The germline CDR1 and CDR2 sequences are KGHSH and LQKENI. V lost 3 bases to trimming and J lost 2 bases; unmatched junction nucleotides: 11.

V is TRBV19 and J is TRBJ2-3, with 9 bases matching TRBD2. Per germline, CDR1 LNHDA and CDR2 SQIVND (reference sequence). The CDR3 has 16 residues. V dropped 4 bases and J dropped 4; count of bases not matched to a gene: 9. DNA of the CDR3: TGTGCCAGTAGTAGATCTTTAGCGGGAGTCCCAGATACGCAGTATTTT. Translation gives CASSRSLAGVPDTQYF.

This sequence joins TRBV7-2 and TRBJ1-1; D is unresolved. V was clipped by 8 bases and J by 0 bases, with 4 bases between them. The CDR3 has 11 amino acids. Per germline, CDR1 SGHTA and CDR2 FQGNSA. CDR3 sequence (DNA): TGTGCCAGCTCCGTGAACACTGAAGCTTTCTTT. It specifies CASSVNTEAFF.

This chain's CDR3 is CAWSTGLAGSFEQYF. CDR3 sequence (DNA): TGTGCCTGGAGTACCGGACTAGCGGGAAGCTTCGAGCAGTACTTC. The chain couples TRBV30 to TRBJ2-7; 12 bases are shared with TRBD2. Germline V gene data show CDR1 as GTSNPN and CDR2 as SVGIG (reference sequence). V was clipped by 2 bases and J by 6 bases; unmatched bases: 8. There are 15 residues in the CDR3.

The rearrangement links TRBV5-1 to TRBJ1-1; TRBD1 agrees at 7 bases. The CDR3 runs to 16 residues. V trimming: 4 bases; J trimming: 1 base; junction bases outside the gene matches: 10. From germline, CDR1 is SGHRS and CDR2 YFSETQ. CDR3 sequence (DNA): TGCGCCAGCAGCCTAGGGACAGCAGTATCGAACACTGAAGCTTTCTTT. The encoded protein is CASSLGTAVSNTEAFF.

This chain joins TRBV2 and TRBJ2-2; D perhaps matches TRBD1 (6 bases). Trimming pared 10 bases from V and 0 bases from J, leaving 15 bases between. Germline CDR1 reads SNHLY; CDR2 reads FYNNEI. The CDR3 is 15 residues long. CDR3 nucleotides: TGTGCCATCCTTTTATCAGGGGCGAACACCGGGGAGCTGTTTTTT. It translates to CAILLSGANTGELFF.

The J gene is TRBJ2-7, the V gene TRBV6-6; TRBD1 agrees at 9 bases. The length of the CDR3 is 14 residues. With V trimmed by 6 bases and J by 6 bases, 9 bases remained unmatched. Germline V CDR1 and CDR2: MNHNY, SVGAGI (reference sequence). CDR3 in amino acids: CASRETGGSGEQYF. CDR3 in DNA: TGTGCCAGCAGGGAAACAGGGGGCTCGGGCGAGCAGTACTTC.

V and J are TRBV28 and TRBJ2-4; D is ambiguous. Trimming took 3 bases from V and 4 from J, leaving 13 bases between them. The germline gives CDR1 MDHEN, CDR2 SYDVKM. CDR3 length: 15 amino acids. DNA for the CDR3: TGTGCCAGCAGTTTCGAGGCACCAGAGAAAAACATTCAGTACTTC. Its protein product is CASSFEAPEKNIQYF.

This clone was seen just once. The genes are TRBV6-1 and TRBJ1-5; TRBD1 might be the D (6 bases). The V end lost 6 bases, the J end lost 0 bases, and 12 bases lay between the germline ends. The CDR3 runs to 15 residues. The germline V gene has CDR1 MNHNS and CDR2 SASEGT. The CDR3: CASSSTGNSNQPQHF. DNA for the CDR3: TGTGCCAGCAGCTCGACAGGTAATAGCAATCAGCCCCAGCATTTT.

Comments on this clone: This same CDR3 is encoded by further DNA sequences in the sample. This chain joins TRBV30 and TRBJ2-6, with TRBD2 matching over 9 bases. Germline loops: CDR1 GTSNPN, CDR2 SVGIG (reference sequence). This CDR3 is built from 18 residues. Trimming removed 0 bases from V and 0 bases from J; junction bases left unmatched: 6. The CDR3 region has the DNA TGTGCCTGGAGTGTACGGAGACTAGCGGTCTCTGGGGCCAACGTCCTGACTTTC. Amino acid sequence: CAWSVRRLAVSGANVLTF.

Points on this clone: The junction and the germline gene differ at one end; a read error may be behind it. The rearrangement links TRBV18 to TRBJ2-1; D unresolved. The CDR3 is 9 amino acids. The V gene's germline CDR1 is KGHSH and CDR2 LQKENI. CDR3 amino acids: CASSPRGVF. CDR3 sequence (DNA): TGTGCCAGCTCACCTCGAGGAGTCTTC. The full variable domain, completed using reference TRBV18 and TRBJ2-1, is NAGVMQNPRHLVRRRGQEARLRCSPMKGHSHVYWYRQLPEEGLKFMVYLQKENIIDESGMPKERFSAEFPKEGPSILRIQQVVRGDSAAYFCASSPRGVFGPGTRLTVL.

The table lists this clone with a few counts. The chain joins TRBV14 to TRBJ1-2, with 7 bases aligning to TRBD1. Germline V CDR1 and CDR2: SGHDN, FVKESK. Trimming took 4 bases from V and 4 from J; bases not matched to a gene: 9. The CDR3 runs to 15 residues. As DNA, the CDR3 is TGTGCCAGCAGCCTAAACAGGGGCCTGATCTATGGCTACACCTTC. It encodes CASSLNRGLIYGYTF.

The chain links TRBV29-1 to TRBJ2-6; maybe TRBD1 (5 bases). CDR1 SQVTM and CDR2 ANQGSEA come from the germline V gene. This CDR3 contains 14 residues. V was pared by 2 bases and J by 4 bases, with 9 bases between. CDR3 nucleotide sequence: TGCAGCGTTGAACAGGCAGGGGGGGCCAACGTCCTGACTTTC. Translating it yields CSVEQAGGANVLTF.

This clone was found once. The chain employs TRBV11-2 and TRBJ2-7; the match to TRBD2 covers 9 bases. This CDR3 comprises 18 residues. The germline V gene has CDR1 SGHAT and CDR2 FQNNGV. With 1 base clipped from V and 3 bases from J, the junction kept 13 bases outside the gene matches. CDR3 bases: TGTGCCAGCAGCTTAGCATCCCCCCTAGCGGGGACGAGCTACGAGCAGTACTTC. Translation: CASSLASPLAGTSYEQYF.

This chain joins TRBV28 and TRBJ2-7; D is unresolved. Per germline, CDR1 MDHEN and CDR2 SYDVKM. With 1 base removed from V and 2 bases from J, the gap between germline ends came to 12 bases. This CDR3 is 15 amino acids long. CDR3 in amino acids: CASSLSWPFPYEQYF. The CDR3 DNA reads TGTGCCAGCAGTTTATCCTGGCCTTTCCCCTACGAGCAGTACTTC.

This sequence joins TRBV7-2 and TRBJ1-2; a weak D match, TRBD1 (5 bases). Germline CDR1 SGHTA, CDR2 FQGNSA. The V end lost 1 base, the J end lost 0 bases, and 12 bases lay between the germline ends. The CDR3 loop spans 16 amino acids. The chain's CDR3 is CASSLEPRTPNYGYTF. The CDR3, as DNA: TGTGCCAGCAGCTTAGAGCCCAGGACACCTAACTATGGCTACACCTTC.

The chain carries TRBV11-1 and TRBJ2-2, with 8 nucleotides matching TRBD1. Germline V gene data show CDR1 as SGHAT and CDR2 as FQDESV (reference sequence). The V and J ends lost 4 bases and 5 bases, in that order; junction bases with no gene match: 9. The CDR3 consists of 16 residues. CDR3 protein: CASSSRGRGRTGELFF. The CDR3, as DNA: TGTGCCAGCAGCTCCAGGGGCAGGGGGCGGACCGGGGAGCTGTTTTTT.

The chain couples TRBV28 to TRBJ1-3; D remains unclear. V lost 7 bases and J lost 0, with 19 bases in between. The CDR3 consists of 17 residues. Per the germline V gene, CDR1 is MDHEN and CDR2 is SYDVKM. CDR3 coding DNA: TGTGCCAGCAACCCTGCGGCGGGGTCCTACTCTGGAAACACCATATATTTT. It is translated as CASNPAAGSYSGNTIYF.

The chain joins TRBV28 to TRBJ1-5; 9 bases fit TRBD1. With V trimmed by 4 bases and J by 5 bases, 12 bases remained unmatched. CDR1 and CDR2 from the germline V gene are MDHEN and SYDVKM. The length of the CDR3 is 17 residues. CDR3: CASSSPGQGSSYQPQHF. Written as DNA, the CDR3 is TGTGCCAGCAGTTCACCGGGACAGGGATCGTCCTATCAGCCCCAGCATTTT.

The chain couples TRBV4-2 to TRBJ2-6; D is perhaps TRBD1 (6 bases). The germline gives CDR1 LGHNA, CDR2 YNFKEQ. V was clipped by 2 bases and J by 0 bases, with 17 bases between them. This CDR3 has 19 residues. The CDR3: CASSQQLAGVNSGANVLTF. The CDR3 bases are TGTGCCAGCAGCCAACAGCTGGCAGGGGTAAACTCTGGGGCCAACGTCCTGACTTTC.

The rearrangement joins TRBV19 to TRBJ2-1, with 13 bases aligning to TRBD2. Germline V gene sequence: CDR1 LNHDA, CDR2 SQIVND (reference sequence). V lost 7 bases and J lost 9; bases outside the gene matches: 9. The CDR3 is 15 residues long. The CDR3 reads CASTYGLAGVGEQFF. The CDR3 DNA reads TGTGCCAGTACTTACGGACTAGCGGGAGTGGGTGAGCAGTTCTTC.

CDR3 residues: CASSRSGQETQYF. CDR3 nucleotide sequence: TGTGCCAGCAGTCGATCCGGCCAAGAGACCCAGTACTTC. The chain carries TRBV6-5 and TRBJ2-5; D is uncertain. V dropped 5 bases and J dropped 1 base, with 8 bases sitting between them. Germline V CDR1 and CDR2: MNHEY, SVGAGI. There are 13 residues in the CDR3.